This T cell receptor beta chain originates from a study of beta chain features in type 1 diabetes. Expressed TCRB transcripts got sequenced, as all isolated RNA was reverse transcribed. Assay: immunoSEQ multiplex PCR; the TCRdb copy retains only in-frame clones and omits some. The sample consists of about 180,000 clones, more than 10% of them appearing once. Germline loops: CDR1 KGHSH, CDR2 LQKENI. V lost 2 bases to trimming and J lost 1 base, with 8 bases between them. The CDR3 runs 15 residues. This clone has a handful of counts. Input material: central memory CD4+ T cells from blood. This chain connects TRBV18 to TRBJ2-2; TRBD1 is a possible D gene (5 bases). The TCR comes from a woman aged 18-29 years in good health. The CDR3 loop is CASSPSRENTGELFF. CDR3 coding DNA: TGTGCCAGCTCACCAAGCAGGGAGAACACCGGGGAGCTGTTTTTT.